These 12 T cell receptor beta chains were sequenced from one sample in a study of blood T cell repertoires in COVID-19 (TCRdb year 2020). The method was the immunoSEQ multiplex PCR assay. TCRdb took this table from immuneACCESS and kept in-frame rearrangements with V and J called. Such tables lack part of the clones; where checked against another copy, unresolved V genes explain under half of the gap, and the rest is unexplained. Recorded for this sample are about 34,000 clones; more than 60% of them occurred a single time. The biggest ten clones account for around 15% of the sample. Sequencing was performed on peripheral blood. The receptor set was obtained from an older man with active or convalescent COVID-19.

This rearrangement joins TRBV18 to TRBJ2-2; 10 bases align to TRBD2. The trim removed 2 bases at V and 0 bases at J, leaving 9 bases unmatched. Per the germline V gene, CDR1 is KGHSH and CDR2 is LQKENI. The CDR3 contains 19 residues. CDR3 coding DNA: TGTGCCAGCTCACCAAGGTGGCTAGCGGGAGTGACGAACACCGGGGAGCTGTTTTTT. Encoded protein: CASSPRWLAGVTNTGELFF.

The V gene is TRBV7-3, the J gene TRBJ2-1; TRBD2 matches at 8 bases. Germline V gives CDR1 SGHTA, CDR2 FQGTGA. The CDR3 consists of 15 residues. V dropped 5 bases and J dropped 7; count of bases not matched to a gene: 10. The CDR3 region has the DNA TGTGCCAGCAGCCCTGTCCGGGAGGGCCTTAATGAGCAGTTCTTC. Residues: CASSPVREGLNEQFF.

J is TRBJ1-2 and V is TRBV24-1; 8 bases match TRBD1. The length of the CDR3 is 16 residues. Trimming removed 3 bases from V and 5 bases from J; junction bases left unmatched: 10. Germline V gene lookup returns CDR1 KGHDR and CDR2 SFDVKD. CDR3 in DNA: TGTGCCACCAGTGATCACCCCGAGACAGGGGATTATGGCTACACCTTC. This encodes CATSDHPETGDYGYTF.

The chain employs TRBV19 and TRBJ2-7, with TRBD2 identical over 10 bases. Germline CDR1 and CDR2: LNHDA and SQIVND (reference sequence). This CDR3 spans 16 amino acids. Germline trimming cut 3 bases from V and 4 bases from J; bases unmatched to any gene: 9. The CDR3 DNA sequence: TGTGCCAGTAGTATGATTGGACTAGCGGCTGGTTACGAGCAGTACTTC. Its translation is CASSMIGLAAGYEQYF.

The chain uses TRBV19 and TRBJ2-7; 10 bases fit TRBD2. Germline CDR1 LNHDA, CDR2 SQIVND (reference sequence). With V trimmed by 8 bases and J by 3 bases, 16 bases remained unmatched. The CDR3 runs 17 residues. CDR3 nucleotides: TGTGCCAGTTCCGACGTAGGAGCTAGCGGGAGAATCTACGAGCAGTACTTC. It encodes CASSDVGASGRIYEQYF. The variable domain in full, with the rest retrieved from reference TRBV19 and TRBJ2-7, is DGGITQSPKYLFRKEGQNVTLSCEQNLNHDAMYWYRQDPGQGLRLIYYSQIVNDFQKGDIAEGYSVSREKKESFPLTVTSAQKNPTAFYLCASSDVGASGRIYEQYFGPGTRLTVT.

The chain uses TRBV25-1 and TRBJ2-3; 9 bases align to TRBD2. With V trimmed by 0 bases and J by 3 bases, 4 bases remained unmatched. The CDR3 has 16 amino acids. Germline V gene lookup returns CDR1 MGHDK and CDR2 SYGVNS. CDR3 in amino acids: CASSEYKTSGTDTQYF. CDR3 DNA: TGTGCCAGCAGTGAATATAAGACTAGCGGAACAGATACGCAGTATTTT. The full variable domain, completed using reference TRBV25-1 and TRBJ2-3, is EADIYQTPRYLVIGTGKKITLECSQTMGHDKMYWYQQDPGMELHLIHYSYGVNSTEKGDLSSESTVSRIRTEHFPLTLESARPSHTSQYLCASSEYKTSGTDTQYFGPGTRLTVL.

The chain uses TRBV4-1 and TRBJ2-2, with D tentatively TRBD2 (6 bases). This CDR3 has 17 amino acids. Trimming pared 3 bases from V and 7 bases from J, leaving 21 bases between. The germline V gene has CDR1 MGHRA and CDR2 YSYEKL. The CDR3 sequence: CASSHRATEGGDGELFF. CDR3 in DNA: TGCGCCAGCAGCCACCGTGCGACCGAAGGAGGGGACGGGGAGCTGTTTTTT.

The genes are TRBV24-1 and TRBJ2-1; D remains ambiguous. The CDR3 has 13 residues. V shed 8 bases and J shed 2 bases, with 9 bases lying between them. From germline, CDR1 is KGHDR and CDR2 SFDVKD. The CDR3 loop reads CATTSGTYNEQFF. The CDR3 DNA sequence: TGTGCCACCACTAGTGGCACCTACAATGAGCAGTTCTTC.

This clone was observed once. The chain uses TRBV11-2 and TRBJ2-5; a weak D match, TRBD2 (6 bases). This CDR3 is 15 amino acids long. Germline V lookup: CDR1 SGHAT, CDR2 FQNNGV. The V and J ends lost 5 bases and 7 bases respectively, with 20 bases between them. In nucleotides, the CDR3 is TGTGCCAGCAGCCCGGGACTCTCGCCCAGTGGGACCCAGTACTTC. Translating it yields CASSPGLSPSGTQYF. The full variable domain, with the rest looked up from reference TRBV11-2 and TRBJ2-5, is EAGVAQSPRYKIIEKRQSVAFWCNPISGHATLYWYQQILGQGPKLLIQFQNNGVVDDSQLPKDRFSAERLKGVDSTLKIQPAKLEDSAVYLCASSPGLSPSGTQYFGPGTRLLVL.

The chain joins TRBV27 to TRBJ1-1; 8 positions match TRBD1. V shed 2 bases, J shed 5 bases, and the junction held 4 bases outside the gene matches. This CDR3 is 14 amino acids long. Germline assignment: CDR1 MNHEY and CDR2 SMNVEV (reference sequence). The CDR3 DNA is TGTGCCAGCAGTTTAGACAGGGGAGTGACTGAAGCTTTCTTT. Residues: CASSLDRGVTEAFF.

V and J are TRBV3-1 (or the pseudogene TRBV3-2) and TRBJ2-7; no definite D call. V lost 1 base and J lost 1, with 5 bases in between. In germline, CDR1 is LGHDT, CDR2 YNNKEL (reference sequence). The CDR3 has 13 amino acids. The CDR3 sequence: CASSQVSSYEQYF. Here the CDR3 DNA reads TGTGCCAGCAGCCAAGTTTCGTCCTACGAGCAGTACTTC.

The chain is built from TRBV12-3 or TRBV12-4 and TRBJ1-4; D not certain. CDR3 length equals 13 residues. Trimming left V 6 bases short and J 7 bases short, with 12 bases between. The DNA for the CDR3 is TGTGCCAGCAGGCCAACAGCCGTTGAAAAACTGTTTTTT. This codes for CASRPTAVEKLFF.